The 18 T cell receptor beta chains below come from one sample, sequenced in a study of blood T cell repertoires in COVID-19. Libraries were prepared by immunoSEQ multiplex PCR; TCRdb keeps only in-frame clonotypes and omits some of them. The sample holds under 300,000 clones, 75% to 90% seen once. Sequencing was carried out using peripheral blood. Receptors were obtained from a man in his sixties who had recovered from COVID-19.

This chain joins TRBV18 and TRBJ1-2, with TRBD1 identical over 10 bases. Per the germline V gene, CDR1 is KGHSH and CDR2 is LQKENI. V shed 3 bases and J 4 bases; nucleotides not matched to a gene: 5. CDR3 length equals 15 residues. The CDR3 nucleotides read TGTGCCAGCTCACCCGGGACAGGGGCCTCCTATGGCTACACCTTC. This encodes CASSPGTGASYGYTF. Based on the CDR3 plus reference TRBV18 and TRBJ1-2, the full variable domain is NAGVMQNPRHLVRRRGQEARLRCSPMKGHSHVYWYRQLPEEGLKFMVYLQKENIIDESGMPKERFSAEFPKEGPSILRIQQVVRGDSAAYFCASSPGTGASYGYTFGSGTRLTVV.

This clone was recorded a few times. The CDR3 reads CASTTSDNREQFF. CDR3 sequence (DNA): TGTGCCTCCACCACCTCTGACAATCGCGAGCAGTTCTTC. The chain links TRBV30 to TRBJ2-1; D gene unclear. CDR1 and CDR2 from the germline V gene are GTSNPN and SVGIG (reference sequence). This CDR3 region has 13 residues. V gave up 7 bases and J gave up 10 bases, with 20 bases separating them.

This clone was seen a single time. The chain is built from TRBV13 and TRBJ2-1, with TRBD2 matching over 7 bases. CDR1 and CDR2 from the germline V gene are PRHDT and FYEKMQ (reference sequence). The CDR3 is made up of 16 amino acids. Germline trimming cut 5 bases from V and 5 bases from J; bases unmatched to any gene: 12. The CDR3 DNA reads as TGTGCCAGCAGCCCAACCCCCTGGACTAGGCACAATGAGCAGTTCTTC. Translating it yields CASSPTPWTRHNEQFF.

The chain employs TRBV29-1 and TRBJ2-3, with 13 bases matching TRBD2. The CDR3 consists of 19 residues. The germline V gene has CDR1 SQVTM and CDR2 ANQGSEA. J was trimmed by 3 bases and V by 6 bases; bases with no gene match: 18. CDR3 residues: CSVKLAVLAGGPSTDTQYF. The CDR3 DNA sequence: TGCAGCGTGAAACTGGCCGTACTAGCGGGAGGGCCTTCGACAGATACGCAGTATTTT.

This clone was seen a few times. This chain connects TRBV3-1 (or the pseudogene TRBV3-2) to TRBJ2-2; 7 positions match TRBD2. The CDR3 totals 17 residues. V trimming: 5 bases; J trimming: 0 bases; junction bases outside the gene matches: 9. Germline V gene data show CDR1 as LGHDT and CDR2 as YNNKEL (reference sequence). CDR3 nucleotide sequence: TGTGCCAGCAGCGAAAGACCGGGGGGTACGAACACCGGGGAGCTGTTTTTT. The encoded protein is CASSERPGGTNTGELFF.

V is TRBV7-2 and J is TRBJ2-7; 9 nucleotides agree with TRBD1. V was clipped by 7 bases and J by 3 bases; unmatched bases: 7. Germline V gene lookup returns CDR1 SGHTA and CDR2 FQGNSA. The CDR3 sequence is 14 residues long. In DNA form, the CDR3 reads TGTGCCAGCAAAACCGGGACAGGGCGCTACGAGCAGTACTTC. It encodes CASKTGTGRYEQYF.

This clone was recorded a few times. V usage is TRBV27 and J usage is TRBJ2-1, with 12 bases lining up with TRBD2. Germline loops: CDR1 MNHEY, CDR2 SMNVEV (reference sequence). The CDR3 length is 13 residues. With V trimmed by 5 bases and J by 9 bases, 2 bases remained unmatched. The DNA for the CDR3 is TGTGCCAGCAGTCGACTAGCGGGAGTTGAGCAGTTCTTC. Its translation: CASSRLAGVEQFF.

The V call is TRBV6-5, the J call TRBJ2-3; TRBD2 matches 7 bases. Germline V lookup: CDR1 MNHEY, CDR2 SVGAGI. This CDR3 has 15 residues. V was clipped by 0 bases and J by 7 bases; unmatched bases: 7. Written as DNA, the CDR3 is TGTGCCAGCAGTTACTCGTCGATGCGGGGGAATACGCAGTATTTT. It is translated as CASSYSSMRGNTQYF.

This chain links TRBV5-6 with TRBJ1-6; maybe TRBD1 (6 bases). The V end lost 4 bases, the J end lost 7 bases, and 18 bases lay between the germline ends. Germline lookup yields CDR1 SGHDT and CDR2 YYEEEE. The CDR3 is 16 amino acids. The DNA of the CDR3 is TGTGCCAGCAGCCCCCTAGGGGGATCAGGGAATTCACCCCTCCACTTT. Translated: CASSPLGGSGNSPLHF.

CDR3 nucleotide sequence: TGCGCCAGCAGATGGACAGGGACCCTATCCTACTATGGCTACACCTTC. Residues: CASRWTGTLSYYGYTF. This rearrangement joins TRBV5-1 to TRBJ1-2, with TRBD1 identical over 8 bases. This CDR3 has 16 residues. The germline V gene has CDR1 SGHRS and CDR2 YFSETQ. V was pared by 5 bases and J by 3 bases, with 12 bases of the junction left unmatched.

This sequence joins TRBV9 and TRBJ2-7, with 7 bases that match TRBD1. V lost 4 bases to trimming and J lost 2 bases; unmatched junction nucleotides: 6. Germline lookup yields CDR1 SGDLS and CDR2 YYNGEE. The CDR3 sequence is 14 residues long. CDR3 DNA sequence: TGTGCCAGCAGCCTTATGACAGGGCCCTACGAGCAGTACTTC. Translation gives CASSLMTGPYEQYF.

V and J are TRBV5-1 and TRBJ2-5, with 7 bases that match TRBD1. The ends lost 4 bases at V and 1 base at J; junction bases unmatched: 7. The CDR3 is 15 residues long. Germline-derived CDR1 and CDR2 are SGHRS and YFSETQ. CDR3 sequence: CASSPGSGGQETQYF. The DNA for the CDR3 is TGCGCCAGCAGCCCAGGCTCAGGGGGCCAAGAGACCCAGTACTTC.

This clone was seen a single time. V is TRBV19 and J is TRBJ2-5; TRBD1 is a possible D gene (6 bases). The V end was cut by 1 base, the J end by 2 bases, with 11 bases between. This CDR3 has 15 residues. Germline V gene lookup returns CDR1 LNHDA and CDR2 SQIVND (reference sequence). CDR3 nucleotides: TGTGCCAGTAGTATAGGGACAGACGTTCAAGAGACCCAGTACTTC. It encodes CASSIGTDVQETQYF.

In nucleotides, the CDR3 is TGTGCCAGCAGCTCGCCGCGACTAGCATTCGAGCAGTTCTTC. Translation: CASSSPRLAFEQFF. This chain joins TRBV7-2 and TRBJ2-1, with 7 positions matching TRBD2. CDR3 length: 14 residues. Germline V gives CDR1 SGHTA, CDR2 FQGNSA. V gave up 4 bases and J gave up 10 bases; unmatched junction bases: 10.

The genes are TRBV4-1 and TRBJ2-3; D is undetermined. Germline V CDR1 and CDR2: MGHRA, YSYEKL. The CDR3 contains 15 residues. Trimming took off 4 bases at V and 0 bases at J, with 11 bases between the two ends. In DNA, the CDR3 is TGCGCCAGCAGCCCTGAGGCCGCAAGCACAGATACGCAGTATTTT. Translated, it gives CASSPEAASTDTQYF.

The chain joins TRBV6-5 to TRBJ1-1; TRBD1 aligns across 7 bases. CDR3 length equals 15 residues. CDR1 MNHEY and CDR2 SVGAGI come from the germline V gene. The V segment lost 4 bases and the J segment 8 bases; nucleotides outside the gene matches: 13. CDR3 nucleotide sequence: TGTGCCAGCAGTTCCGCGGGACAGATCTTTTCCGAAGCTTTCTTT. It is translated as CASSSAGQIFSEAFF.

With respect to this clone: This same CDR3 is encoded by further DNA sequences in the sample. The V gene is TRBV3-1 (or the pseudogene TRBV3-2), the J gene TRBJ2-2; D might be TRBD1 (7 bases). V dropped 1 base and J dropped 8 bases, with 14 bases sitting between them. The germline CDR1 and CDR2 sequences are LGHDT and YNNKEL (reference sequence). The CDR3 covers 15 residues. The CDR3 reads CASSQGQGGTGELFF. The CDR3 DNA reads TGTGCCAGCAGCCAAGGGCAGGGGGGAACGGGGGAGCTGTTTTTT.

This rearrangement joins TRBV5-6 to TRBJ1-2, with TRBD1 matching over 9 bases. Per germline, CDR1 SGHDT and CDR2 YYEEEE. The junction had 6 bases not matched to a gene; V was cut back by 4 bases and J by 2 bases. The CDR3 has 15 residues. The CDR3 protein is CASSPRQGENYGYTF. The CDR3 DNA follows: TGTGCCAGCAGCCCCCGACAGGGGGAGAACTATGGCTACACCTTC.